This T cell receptor beta chain was identified in a study of cytomegalovirus exposure and HLA in healthy donors. Deletions cut 4 bases from V and 13 bases from J, with 19 bases between. This CDR3 contains 13 residues. The germline CDR1 and CDR2 sequences are MNHNS and SASEGT. This clone was found a few times. Its antigen remains unknown. Study-level findings and limits: Information on immune exposure was restricted to one variable (CMV serostatus).

PCR primers comprised 60 Vbeta and 13 Jbeta primers. Method: immunoSEQ multiplex PCR; TCRdb's copy keeps in-frame clones and lacks some. The profile shows over 150,000 clones, 55% to 80% of them singletons. Input material: PBMCs. The source is a woman between 18 and 30 years old in good health and CMV-seropositive. The chain carries TRBV6-1 and TRBJ2-5; D is possibly TRBD1 (5 bases). This CDR3 is CASSGTPPDRWYF. As DNA, the CDR3 is TGTGCCAGCAGTGGGACACCCCCGGACCGGTGGTACTTC.